The rows below give T cell receptor beta chains drawn from one sample of a study of a mutant IDH1 vaccine in newly diagnosed glioma. The antigens of these receptors remain unknown. Sequencing was performed with immunoSEQ multiplex PCR; in TCRdb, only in-frame clones are kept and a portion is missing. The table has approximately 80,000 clones, approximately 80% seen once; the top ten hold under 6.5%. The sample consisted of PBMCs, taken from a glioma patient whose treatment included an IDH1 peptide vaccine. The receptors originated from a man aged 40-50 years with glioma. CDR3s include the opening cysteine and the closing phenylalanine or tryptophan. The D gene is left open where the match is weak. Clone size is not always given. Where it is, it says once, few, many or a class for expanded clones.

j_call | clone_size | d_call | v_call | cdr3_aa | cdr3_nt
TRBJ2-7 | NA | NA | TRBV29-1 | CSVVGGRAHEQYF | TGCAGCGTTGTAGGGGGGAGGGCCCACGAGCAGTACTTC
TRBJ2-7 | NA | NA | TRBV20-1 | CSASTGRQYF | TGCAGTGCTTCTACAGGGAGACAGTACTTC
TRBJ1-5 | NA | TRBD1 | TRBV11-2 | CASSTGNQPQHF | TGTGCCAGCTCGACAGGGAATCAGCCCCAGCATTTT
TRBJ2-5 | NA | NA | TRBV5-1 | CASSFSRETQYF | TGCGCCAGCAGCTTCTCGAGGGAGACCCAGTACTTC
TRBJ2-1 | NA | TRBD2 | TRBV9 | CASAEREGPHNEQFF | TGTGCCAGCGCGGAGCGGGAGGGCCCTCACAATGAGCAGTTCTTC
TRBJ2-3 | NA | NA | TRBV6-4 | CAGGDGTDTQYF | TGTGCCGGAGGAGACGGCACAGATACGCAGTATTTT
TRBJ2-7 | NA | NA | TRBV14 | CASRRGGALEQYF | TGTGCCAGCAGGAGAGGGGGGGCCCTGGAGCAGTACTTC
TRBJ1-1 | NA | NA | TRBV4-2 | CASRLLTGVNTEAFF | TGTGCCAGCAGGCTTTTAACCGGGGTGAACACTGAAGCTTTCTTT
TRBJ2-5 | NA | TRBD1 | TRBV7-9 | CASSPRQGQETQYF | TGTGCCAGCAGCCCGCGACAGGGTCAAGAGACCCAGTACTTC
TRBJ1-1 | NA | NA | TRBV7-2 | CASSLVGLTEAFF | TGTGCCAGCAGCTTAGTCGGCCTTACTGAAGCTTTCTTT
TRBJ2-7 | NA | NA | TRBV9 | CASSVAGGARDEQYF | TGTGCCAGCAGCGTGGCAGGGGGGGCACGGGACGAGCAGTACTTC
TRBJ2-2 | NA | NA | TRBV19 | CASSPWDNSDTGELFF | TGTGCCAGTAGTCCCTGGGACAACTCGGACACCGGGGAGCTGTTTTTT
TRBJ1-4 | NA | NA | TRBV6-5 | CASTRKPGVVEKLFF | TGTGCCAGCACCCGAAAACCGGGTGTTGTGGAAAAACTGTTTTTT
TRBJ1-2 | few | NA | TRBV25-1 | CASSGGPGGYTF | TGTGCCAGCAGTGGAGGCCCGGGTGGCTACACCTTC
TRBJ2-5 | NA | TRBD1 | TRBV7-9 | CASSGTGQETQYF | TGTGCCAGCAGCGGGACAGGGCAAGAGACCCAGTACTTC
TRBJ2-3 | NA | TRBD2 | TRBV30 | CAWSPTLAGGSDTQYF | TGTGCCTGGAGTCCTACCCTAGCGGGAGGCTCAGATACGCAGTATTTT
TRBJ2-2 | NA | NA | TRBV19 | CASSMRRFRAGELFF | TGTGCCAGTAGTATGCGAAGGTTCCGCGCCGGGGAGCTGTTTTTT
TRBJ2-7 | NA | NA | TRBV6-5 | CASSYRYEQYF | TGTGCCAGCAGTTATAGGTACGAGCAGTACTTC
TRBJ2-7 | NA | NA | TRBV6-1 | CASSEKPGPREQYF | TGTGCCAGCAGTGAAAAACCAGGCCCTAGGGAGCAGTACTTC
TRBJ2-1 | NA | TRBD1 | TRBV6-6 | CASSYEAGGYNEQFF | TGTGCCAGCAGTTACGAGGCAGGGGGCTACAATGAGCAGTTCTTC
TRBJ1-2 | NA | NA | TRBV18 | CASSPTGEDGYTF | TGTGCCAGCTCACCAACGGGGGAAGATGGCTACACCTTC
TRBJ2-2 | NA | TRBD1 | TRBV4-3 | CASSRDRVGTGELFF | TGCGCCAGCAGCCGAGACAGGGTCGGCACCGGGGAGCTGTTTTTT
TRBJ2-7 | NA | NA | TRBV14 | CASSLEGGAGGDEQYF | TGTGCCAGCAGCCTAGAGGGTGGGGCAGGAGGCGACGAGCAGTACTTC
TRBJ1-5 | NA | NA | TRBV19 | CASRPHRTSNQPQHF | TGTGCCAGTAGGCCTCACCGCACCAGCAATCAGCCCCAGCATTTT